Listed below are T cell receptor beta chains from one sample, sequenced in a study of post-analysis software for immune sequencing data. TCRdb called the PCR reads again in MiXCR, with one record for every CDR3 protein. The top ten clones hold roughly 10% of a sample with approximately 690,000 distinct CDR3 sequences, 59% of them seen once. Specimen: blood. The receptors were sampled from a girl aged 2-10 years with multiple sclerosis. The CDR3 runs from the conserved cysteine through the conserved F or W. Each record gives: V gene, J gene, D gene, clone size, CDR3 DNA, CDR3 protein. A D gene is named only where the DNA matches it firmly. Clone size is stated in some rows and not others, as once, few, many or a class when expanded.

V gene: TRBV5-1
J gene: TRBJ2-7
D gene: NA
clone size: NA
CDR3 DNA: TGCGCCAGCTCCCTAGGTGTGGACCCCTCCTACGAGCAGTACTTC
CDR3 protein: CASSLGVDPSYEQYF

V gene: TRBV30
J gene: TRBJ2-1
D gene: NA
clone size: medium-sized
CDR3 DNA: TGTGCCGGTTGGAGAGGTAGCGAGAACAATGAGCAGTTCTTC
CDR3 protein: CAGWRGSENNEQFF

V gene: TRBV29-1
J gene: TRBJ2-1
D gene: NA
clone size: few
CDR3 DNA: TGCAGCGTGGGACGGAGTTACAATGAGCAGTTCTTC
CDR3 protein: CSVGRSYNEQFF

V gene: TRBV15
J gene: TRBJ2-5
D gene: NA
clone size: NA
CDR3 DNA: TGTGCCACCAGCAGAGGTAGAGGATCGACAGAGCGGTACTTC
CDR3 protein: CATSRGRGSTERYF

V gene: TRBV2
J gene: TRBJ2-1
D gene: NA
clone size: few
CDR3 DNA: TGTGCCAGCAGTGTGGGCATCGCCTCCTACAATGAGCAGTTCTTC
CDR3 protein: CASSVGIASYNEQFF

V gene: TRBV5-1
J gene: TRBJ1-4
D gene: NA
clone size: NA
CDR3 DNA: TGCGCCGGCAGCCCGGACCGACCTAATGAAAAACTGTTTTTT
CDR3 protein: CAGSPDRPNEKLFF

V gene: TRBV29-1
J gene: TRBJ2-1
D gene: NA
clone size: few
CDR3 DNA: TGCAGCGTTGTGGTATCGGTCGGGGCGAATGAGCAGTTCTTC
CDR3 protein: CSVVVSVGANEQFF

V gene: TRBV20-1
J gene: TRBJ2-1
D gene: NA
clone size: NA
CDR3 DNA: TGCAGTGCTAGATCGACAGTGAGTACTTTTGAGCAGTTCTTC
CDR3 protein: CSARSTVSTFEQFF

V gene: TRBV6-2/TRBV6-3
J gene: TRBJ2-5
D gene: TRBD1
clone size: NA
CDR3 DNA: TGTGCCAGCAGTTACTCGACAGGGCCTAAGCAGTACTTC
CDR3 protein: CASSYSTGPKQYF

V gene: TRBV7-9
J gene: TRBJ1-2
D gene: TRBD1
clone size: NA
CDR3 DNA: TGTGCCAGCAGCTCCACAGGGGCCTGGCCCTATGGCTACACCTTC
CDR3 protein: CASSSTGAWPYGYTF

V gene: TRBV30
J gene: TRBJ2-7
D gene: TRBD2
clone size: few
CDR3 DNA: TGTGCCTCCGGGCTGTCGGGGACTAGGGCCCGCGAGCAGTACTTC
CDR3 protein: CASGLSGTRAREQYF

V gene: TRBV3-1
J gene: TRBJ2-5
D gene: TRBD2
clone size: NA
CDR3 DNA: TGTGCCAGCAGCCCGACCCCGGGACTAGCGGGAGGGGAGGAGACCCAGTACTTC
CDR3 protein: CASSPTPGLAGGEETQYF

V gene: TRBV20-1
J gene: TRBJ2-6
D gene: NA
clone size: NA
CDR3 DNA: TGCAGTGCTAGTAGTGTTCAGGCTGGGGCCAACGTCCTGACTTTC
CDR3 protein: CSASSVQAGANVLTF

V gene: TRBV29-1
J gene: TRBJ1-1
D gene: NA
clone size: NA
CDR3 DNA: TGCAGCGTTGTGTCGGGGGAGTGGAGCACTGAAGCTTTCTTT
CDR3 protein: CSVVSGEWSTEAFF

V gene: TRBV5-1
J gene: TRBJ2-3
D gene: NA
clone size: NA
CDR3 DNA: TGCGCCAGCGGATACACAGATACGCAGTATTTT
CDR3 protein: CASGYTDTQYF

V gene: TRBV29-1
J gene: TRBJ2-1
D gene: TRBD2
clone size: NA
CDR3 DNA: TGCAGCGTTAATCCGGGACTAGCGGGAGGAAACTACAATGAGCAGTTCTTC
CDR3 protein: CSVNPGLAGGNYNEQFF

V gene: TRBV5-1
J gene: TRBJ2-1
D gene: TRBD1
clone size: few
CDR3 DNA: TGCGCCAGCAGCTGGGGACAGAACAATGAGCAGTTCTTC
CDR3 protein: CASSWGQNNEQFF

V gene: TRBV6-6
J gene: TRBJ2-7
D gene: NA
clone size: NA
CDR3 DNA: TGTGCCAGCAGTCCTAGGGGACACTACGAGCAGTACTTC
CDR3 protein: CASSPRGHYEQYF

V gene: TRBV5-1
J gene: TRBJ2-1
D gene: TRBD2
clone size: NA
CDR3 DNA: TGCGCCAGCAGCGTATCGGGACTAGCGGACTACAATGAGCAGTTCTTC
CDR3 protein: CASSVSGLADYNEQFF

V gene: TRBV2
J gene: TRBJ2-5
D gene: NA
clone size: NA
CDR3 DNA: TGTGCCAGCAGGAGTAGCGGTGCGGGTCCAGAGACCCAGTACTTC
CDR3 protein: CASRSSGAGPETQYF

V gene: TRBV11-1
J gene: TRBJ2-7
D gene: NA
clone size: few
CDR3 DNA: TGCGCCAGCAGCTTAGAGGGGTCCGGGGGGCAGCTCCCTAAGCACCCCTACGAGCAGTACTTC
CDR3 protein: CASSLEGSGGQLPKHPYEQYF

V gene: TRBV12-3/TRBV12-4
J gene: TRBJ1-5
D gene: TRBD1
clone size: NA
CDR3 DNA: TGTGCCAGCAGCGCCGGACAGGGAAGACCCCAGCATTTT
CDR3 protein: CASSAGQGRPQHF

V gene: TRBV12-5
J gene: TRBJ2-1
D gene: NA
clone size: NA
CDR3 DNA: TGTGCTAGTGGTTTGGTAGGCGGCATCTACAATGAGCAGTTCTTC
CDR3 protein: CASGLVGGIYNEQFF

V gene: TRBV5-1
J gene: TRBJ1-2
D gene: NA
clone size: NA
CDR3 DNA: TGCGCCAGCAGCTTGGCAGGGTCTGGTGGCTACACCTTC
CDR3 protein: CASSLAGSGGYTF

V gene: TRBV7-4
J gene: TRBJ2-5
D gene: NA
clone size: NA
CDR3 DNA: TGTGCCAGCAGCTTAGGAGATGGGACTCTTCAAGAGACCCAGTACTTC
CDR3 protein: CASSLGDGTLQETQYF

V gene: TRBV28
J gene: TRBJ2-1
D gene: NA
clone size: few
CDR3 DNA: TGTGCCAGCATTCAGGCTCAGGGCCAAGAGCAGTTCTTC
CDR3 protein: CASIQAQGQEQFF

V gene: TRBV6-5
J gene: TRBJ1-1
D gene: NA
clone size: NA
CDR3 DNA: TGTGCCAGCAGTTACTCATTAGGGGTCCCGAACACTGAAGCTTTCTTT
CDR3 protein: CASSYSLGVPNTEAFF

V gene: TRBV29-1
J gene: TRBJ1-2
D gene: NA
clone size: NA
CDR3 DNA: TGCAGCGTTTCAGGGGTGGCCGGCTACACCTTC
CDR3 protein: CSVSGVAGYTF

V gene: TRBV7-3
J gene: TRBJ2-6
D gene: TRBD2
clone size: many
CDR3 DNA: TGTGCCAGCAGCTTCACGGGAGGAACTGGGGCCAACGTCCTGACTTTC
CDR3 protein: CASSFTGGTGANVLTF

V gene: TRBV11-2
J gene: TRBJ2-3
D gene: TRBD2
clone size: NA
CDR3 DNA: TGTGCCAGCAGCTTAGATTTCCTAGCGGGGGCAGATACGCAGTATTTT
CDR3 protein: CASSLDFLAGADTQYF

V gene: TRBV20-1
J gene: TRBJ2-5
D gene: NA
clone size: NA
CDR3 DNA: TGCAGTGCTATTGAGGCAGGTCGGGAGACCCAGTACTTC
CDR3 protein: CSAIEAGRETQYF

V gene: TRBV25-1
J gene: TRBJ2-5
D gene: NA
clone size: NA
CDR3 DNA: TGCGCCAGCAGTGAATATAGTCCGGGCGGTGAGACCCAGTACTTC
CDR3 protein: CASSEYSPGGETQYF

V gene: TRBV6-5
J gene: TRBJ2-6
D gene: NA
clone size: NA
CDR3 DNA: TGTGCCAGCGCCCGAGCGGGCGCTGGGGCCAACGTCCTGACTTTC
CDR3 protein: CASARAGAGANVLTF

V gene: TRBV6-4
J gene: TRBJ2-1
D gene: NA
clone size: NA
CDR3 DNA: TGTGCCAGCAGTGATGAGGAGACAGAGGCGAATGAGCAGTTCTTC
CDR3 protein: CASSDEETEANEQFF

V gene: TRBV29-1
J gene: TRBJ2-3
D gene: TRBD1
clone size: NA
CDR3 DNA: TGCAGCGTTGACCAGGGGGCGGGAGATACGCAGTATTTT
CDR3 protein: CSVDQGAGDTQYF

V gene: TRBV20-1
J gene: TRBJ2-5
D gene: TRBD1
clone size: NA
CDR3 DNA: TGCAGTGCCCCCCCCCTACAGGGGAAAGAGACCCAGTACTTC
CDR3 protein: CSAPPLQGKETQYF

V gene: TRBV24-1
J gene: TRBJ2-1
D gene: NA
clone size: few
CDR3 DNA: TGTGCCACCAGTGATTTTGCCGGGGGGCCCTCCGCATTTGTCAATGAGCAGTTCTTC
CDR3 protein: CATSDFAGGPSAFVNEQFF

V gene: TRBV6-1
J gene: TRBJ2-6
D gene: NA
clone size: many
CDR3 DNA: TGTGCCAGCACCGAGGGCCAGACTGGGGCCAACGTCCTGACTTTC
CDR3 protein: CASTEGQTGANVLTF